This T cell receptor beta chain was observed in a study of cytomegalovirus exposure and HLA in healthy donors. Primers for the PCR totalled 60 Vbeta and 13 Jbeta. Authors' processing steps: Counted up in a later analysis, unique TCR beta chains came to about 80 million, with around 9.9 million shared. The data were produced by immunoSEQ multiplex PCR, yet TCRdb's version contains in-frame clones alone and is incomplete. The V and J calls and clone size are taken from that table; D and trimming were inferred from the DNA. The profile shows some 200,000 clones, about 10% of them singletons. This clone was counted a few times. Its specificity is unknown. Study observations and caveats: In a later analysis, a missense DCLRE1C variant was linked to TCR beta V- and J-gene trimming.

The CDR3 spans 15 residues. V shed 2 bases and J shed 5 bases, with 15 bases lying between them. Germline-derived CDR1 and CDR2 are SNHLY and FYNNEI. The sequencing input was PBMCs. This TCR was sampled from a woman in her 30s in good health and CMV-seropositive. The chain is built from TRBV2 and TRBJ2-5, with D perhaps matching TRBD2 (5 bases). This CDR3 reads CASSEIAMLGETQYF. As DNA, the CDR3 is TGTGCCAGCAGTGAAATAGCGATGCTGGGGGAGACCCAGTACTTC.